These 27 T cell receptor beta chains share one sample of origin, sequenced in a study of patients and donors after allogeneic stem cell transplantation. TCRdb re-called the RT-PCR reads through MiXCR, storing one row per CDR3 protein. This table has 900,000 to 1,000,000 distinct CDR3 sequences, around 17% appearing once. Sequences were obtained from blood, either unsorted or a sorted T cell fraction (not recorded which). These receptors were collected from a human donor who was either an allogeneic HSCT recipient or a stem cell or donor lymphocyte infusion donor (not recorded which). It is not recorded whose cells these are; they may come from a transplant donor.

In its sample, this clonotype was seen a few times. The rearrangement joins TRBV7-3 to TRBJ2-3; 7 bases map to TRBD2. The CDR3 is 15 residues long. CDR1 and CDR2 from the germline V gene are SGHTA and FQGTGA. The V segment lost 1 base and the J segment 5 bases; nucleotides outside the gene matches: 6. The CDR3 spells CASSLMGGEGDTQYF. The DNA for the CDR3 is TGTGCCAGCAGCTTAATGGGAGGGGAGGGAGATACGCAGTATTTT. Supplemented by reference TRBV7-3 and TRBJ2-3, the full variable domain reads GAGVSQTPSNKVTEKGKYVELRCDPISGHTALYWYRQSLGQGPEFLIYFQGTGAADDSGLPNDRFFAVRPEGSVSTLKIQRTERGDSAVYLCASSLMGGEGDTQYFGPGTRLTVL.

This clonotype was detected only a few times. The gene calls are TRBV24-1 and TRBJ2-1, with TRBD2 matching 9 bases. The CDR3 runs 18 residues. The V gene's germline CDR1 is KGHDR and CDR2 SFDVKD. After removal of 2 bases from V and 8 bases from J, the junction contained 15 bases not matched to a gene. The CDR3 sequence: CATSDSMGLSGRVYEQFF. The CDR3 DNA sequence: TGTGCCACCAGTGATTCGATGGGGCTTAGCGGGAGAGTCTATGAGCAGTTCTTC.

DNA of the CDR3: TGCAGCGTTGGGACAGGGAATATCGAGGGAAACACTGAAGCTTTCTTT. Translating gives CSVGTGNIEGNTEAFF. This chain links TRBV29-1 with TRBJ1-1, with 8 positions matching TRBD1. Germline CDR1 reads SQVTM; CDR2 reads ANQGSEA. The CDR3 covers 16 residues. The V segment lost 4 bases and the J segment 2 bases; nucleotides outside the gene matches: 12.

Only a few counts were recorded for this clonotype. The gene calls are TRBV4-3 and TRBJ2-2, with 9 bases that match TRBD2. The J segment lost 4 bases and the V segment lost 1 base, leaving 4 bases of the junction unmatched. The CDR3 consists of 16 residues. The germline CDR1 and CDR2 sequences are LGHNA and YSLEER. The CDR3 coding sequence is TGCGCCAGCAGCCAAGGAGCGGGGGGCCTCACCGGGGAGCTGTTTTTT. Amino acid sequence: CASSQGAGGLTGELFF.

This chain uses TRBV30 with TRBJ2-6; TRBD2 aligns across 8 bases. Trimming removed 0 bases from V and 0 bases from J; junction bases left unmatched: 7. The CDR3 totals 18 residues. Germline loops: CDR1 GTSNPN, CDR2 SVGIG (reference sequence). For the CDR3, the DNA is TGTGCCTGGAGTGTACTACCGGGGGGGGTCTCTGGGGCCAACGTCCTGACTTTC. The encoded protein is CAWSVLPGGVSGANVLTF.

This clonotype was counted a few times. The V gene is TRBV27, the J gene TRBJ2-1; D gene uncertain. Trimming pared 2 bases from V and 9 bases from J, leaving 14 bases between. CDR3 length equals 14 residues. CDR1 and CDR2 (germline): MNHEY, SMNVEV (reference sequence). The CDR3 here is CASSLASAWVEQFF. The CDR3 DNA sequence: TGTGCCAGCAGTTTAGCATCTGCCTGGGTTGAGCAGTTCTTC.

The chain links TRBV7-2 to TRBJ2-1, with D possibly TRBD2 on 6 matching bases. The V gene lost 5 bases and the J gene lost 6 bases, with 17 bases spanning the gap. This CDR3 comprises 15 residues. Germline CDR1 reads SGHTA; CDR2 reads FQGNSA. CDR3 DNA: TGTGCCAGCAGCCCCCGTGGGGGGAGGTTCAATGAGCAGTTCTTC. This gives the protein CASSPRGGRFNEQFF.

This clonotype was counted a few times. This rearrangement joins TRBV24-1 to TRBJ1-2; 10 bases line up with TRBD1. From germline, CDR1 is KGHDR and CDR2 SFDVKD. The trim removed 3 bases at V and 5 bases at J, leaving 2 bases unmatched. The CDR3 covers 14 residues. CDR3 loop: CATSDRTGGYGYTF. The CDR3 DNA follows: TGTGCCACCAGTGATCGGACAGGGGGATATGGCTACACCTTC.

Concerning this clonotype: At one of its ends the junction is not consistent with the germline gene, which may arise from a read error. CDR3 residues: CASSQLVVTYGQYF. The CDR3, as DNA: TGCGCCAGCAGCCAACTTGTGGTTACCTACGGGCAGTACTTC. The J gene is TRBJ2-7, the V gene TRBV4-1; D is uncertain. The CDR3 is 14 residues long. Germline CDR1 and CDR2: MGHRA and YSYEKL.

The CDR3 DNA reads as TGTGCCAGCAGCTTGGCCCGGCGGGGAATCCCCTACGAGCAGTACTTC. This sequence encodes CASSLARRGIPYEQYF. The chain uses TRBV5-4 and TRBJ2-7; maybe TRBD2 (6 bases). V gave up 0 bases and J gave up 2 bases, with 15 bases separating them. The CDR3 has 16 residues. CDR1 SGHNT and CDR2 YYREEE come from the germline V gene (reference sequence).

This clonotype was seen a handful of times. The chain links TRBV6-5 to TRBJ2-7, with a possible D match to TRBD1 (6 bases). Germline V gene sequence: CDR1 MNHEY, CDR2 SVGAGI. This CDR3 has 12 amino acids. Trimming removed 2 bases at V and 5 bases at J, with 7 bases between. The CDR3 loop reads CASSYTGNEQYF. DNA for the CDR3: TGTGCCAGCAGTTACACAGGGAACGAGCAGTACTTC.

This clonotype was counted between two and nine times. This rearrangement joins TRBV4-1 to TRBJ2-2; a weak D match, TRBD2 (6 bases). V lost 2 bases, J lost 0 bases, and 10 bases lay in between. Germline assignment: CDR1 MGHRA and CDR2 YSYEKL. The CDR3 has 16 residues. The CDR3 loop is CASSQWEVSNTGELFF. CDR3 sequence (DNA): TGCGCCAGCAGCCAATGGGAGGTGTCGAACACCGGGGAGCTGTTTTTT.

The V and J genes are TRBV12-3 or TRBV12-4 and TRBJ1-2; tentative D call: TRBD1 (5 bases). V was shortened by 1 base and J by 4 bases, with 16 bases between the two germline ends. This CDR3 has 16 residues. The CDR3 region is CASSLGRQGGAYGYTF. For the CDR3, the DNA is TGTGCCAGCAGTTTAGGGCGGCAGGGAGGGGCCTATGGCTACACCTTC.

V gene TRBV9 combines with J gene TRBJ2-1; D is uncertain. In germline, CDR1 is SGDLS, CDR2 YYNGEE. This CDR3 is 15 amino acids long. With 3 bases removed from V and 2 bases from J, the gap between germline ends came to 12 bases. CDR3 DNA: TGTGCCAGCAGCGCCCCCCCCGCGGCCTACAATGAGCAGTTCTTC. This sequence encodes CASSAPPAAYNEQFF.

This clonotype has just a few counts. CDR3 bases: TGTGCCAGCAGCCACGGGCGGGGGGCTACATCAGATACGCAGTATTTT. Its translation is CASSHGRGATSDTQYF. This rearrangement joins TRBV7-2 to TRBJ2-3, with 8 bases aligning to TRBD2. This CDR3 region has 16 residues. Germline values: CDR1 SGHTA, CDR2 FQGNSA. J was trimmed by 4 bases and V by 5 bases; bases with no gene match: 11.

This clonotype was seen a few times. The V and J genes are TRBV7-2 and TRBJ2-5; TRBD1 is a possible D gene (5 bases). V was cut by 1 base and J by 7 bases, with 19 bases left in between. The CDR3 length is 16 residues. Germline V gives CDR1 SGHTA, CDR2 FQGNSA. This chain's CDR3 is CASSLDPGSSYGTQYF. CDR3 sequence (DNA): TGTGCCAGCAGCTTAGATCCAGGGTCTTCGTATGGGACCCAGTACTTC.

The chain combines TRBV20-1 with TRBJ2-3, with D perhaps TRBD1 or TRBD2 (6 bases each). V shed 5 bases and J shed 1 base, with 16 bases lying between them. This CDR3 is 15 amino acids long. Germline CDR1 and CDR2: DFQATT and SNEGSKA (reference sequence). CDR3 residues: CSADGGRVGTDTQYF. The CDR3 region has the DNA TGCAGTGCTGATGGGGGGCGGGTAGGCACAGATACGCAGTATTTT.

The table lists this clonotype with a few counts. The V and J genes are TRBV9 and TRBJ2-1, with unresolved D. The CDR3 extends over 18 amino acids. Trimming took 0 bases from V and 1 from J, leaving 17 bases between them. CDR1 is SGDLS and CDR2 is YYNGEE in the germline V gene. The CDR3: CASSVAVSRVRSYNEQFF. CDR3 nucleotides: TGTGCCAGCAGCGTAGCTGTCAGTAGGGTGAGGTCCTACAATGAGCAGTTCTTC.

This clonotype has a handful of counts. The chain uses TRBV20-1 and TRBJ2-3; 7 nucleotides line up with TRBD1. The CDR3 extends over 17 amino acids. Trimming removed 1 base from V and 0 bases from J; junction bases left unmatched: 10. Germline values: CDR1 DFQATT, CDR2 SNEGSKA (reference sequence). CDR3 region: CSARGTGVPGSTDTQYF. The CDR3 DNA reads as TGCAGTGCTAGAGGGACAGGTGTCCCGGGTAGCACAGATACGCAGTATTTT.

This clonotype was counted a few times. The CDR3 region has the DNA TGCGCCAGCAGCCAAATTCCTAGCGGGTCTGATACGCAGTATTTT. It encodes CASSQIPSGSDTQYF. The chain carries TRBV4-1 and TRBJ2-3, with 8 positions matching TRBD2. The germline CDR1 and CDR2 sequences are MGHRA and YSYEKL. CDR3 size: 15 residues. The ends lost 2 bases at V and 6 bases at J; junction bases unmatched: 7.

The chain is built from TRBV12-3 or TRBV12-4 and TRBJ2-2, with 7 positions matching TRBD2. The V gene end was trimmed by 5 bases and the J gene end by 4 bases; junction bases not matched to a gene: 7. CDR3 size: 15 residues. CDR3 nucleotides: TGTGCCAGCAGTCGTCGGGGGGTCCTCACCGGGGAGCTGTTTTTT. Translating it yields CASSRRGVLTGELFF.

The chain is built from TRBV7-6 and TRBJ2-5; the D gene is possibly TRBD2 (6 bases). Trimming took off 9 bases at V and 5 bases at J, with 16 bases between the two ends. The CDR3 spans 13 residues. The germline V gene has CDR1 SGHVS and CDR2 FNYEAQ. Here the CDR3 DNA reads TGTGCCAGTAGGAGCGGGCAGGAGGAGACCCAGTACTTC. Translation gives CASRSGQEETQYF.

The V and J genes are TRBV5-1 and TRBJ1-1; 7 bases are shared with TRBD1. This CDR3 spans 16 amino acids. Germline V gene sequence: CDR1 SGHRS, CDR2 YFSETQ. The V gene end was trimmed by 4 bases and the J gene end by 4 bases; junction bases not matched to a gene: 13. This chain's CDR3 is CASSRWTGEAGTEAFF. The DNA for the CDR3 is TGCGCCAGCAGCCGATGGACAGGCGAGGCTGGCACTGAAGCTTTCTTT.

This clonotype occurred a few times. CDR3 coding DNA: TGCAGTGCTAGAGATGGGACTAGCGGGGGGGCTTGGGATACGCAGTATTTT. As protein: CSARDGTSGGAWDTQYF. The V call is TRBV20-1, the J call TRBJ2-3; 16 bases line up with TRBD2. With V trimmed by 0 bases and J by 6 bases, 6 bases remained unmatched. Germline CDR1 and CDR2: DFQATT and SNEGSKA (reference sequence). The length of the CDR3 is 17 residues.

V and J are TRBV9 and TRBJ2-6, with TRBD1 identical over 8 bases. CDR3 length: 16 residues. Per germline, CDR1 SGDLS and CDR2 YYNGEE. Trimming took 6 bases from V and 2 from J; bases not matched to a gene: 7. Here the CDR3 DNA reads TGTGCCAGCACCCAGGGGGCAAGGGCTGGGGCCAACGTCCTGACTTTC. As protein: CASTQGARAGANVLTF.

V is TRBV7-9 and J is TRBJ2-2, with no clear D. Germline CDR1 is SEHNR and CDR2 is FQNEAQ (reference sequence). The CDR3 is 14 amino acids. The ends were cut back, 2 bases at V and 3 bases at J, with 7 bases in the middle. Written as DNA, the CDR3 is TGTGCCAGCAGCTTAATCCAGTACACCGGGGAGCTGTTTTTT. Its protein is CASSLIQYTGELFF.

The CDR3 loop is CASSTRRAGETQYF. CDR3 sequence (DNA): TGTGCCAGCAGCACCCGGAGGGCCGGAGAGACCCAGTACTTC. The gene calls are TRBV11-2 and TRBJ2-5, with a tentative D call TRBD2 (6 bases). The germline CDR1 and CDR2 sequences are SGHAT and FQNNGV. There are 14 residues in the CDR3. The ends were cut back, 5 bases at V and 4 bases at J, with 14 bases in the middle.